This T cell receptor (beta chain) comes out of a study of identical twins. V was cut by 6 bases and J by 8 bases, with 27 bases left in between. There are 16 residues in the CDR3. Germline CDR1 reads DFQATT; CDR2 reads SNEGSKA (reference sequence). TCRdb fed the 5' RACE reads into MiXCR, producing one record per CDR3 protein. The sample yields some 1,600,000 distinct CDR3 sequences, more than 30% seen once. This receptor was obtained from a newborn girl in good health. Source material: cord blood. This chain connects TRBV20-1 to TRBJ2-3; weak D call: TRBD2 (6 bases). The CDR3 loop reads CSAPMSRGTIPGTQYF. The DNA for the CDR3 is TGCAGTGCCCCTATGTCGCGGGGCACTATCCCGGGTACGCAGTATTTT.